A single sample gave rise to the 27 T cell receptor beta chains below, sequenced in a study of control samples from healthy donors and cancer patients. TCRdb's table, derived via immunoSEQ multiplex PCR, lists solely in-frame clones and lacks some. The sample includes about 250,000 clones, approximately 80% of them seen just once. What was sequenced was PBMCs. Receptor source: an older woman with lung cancer.

The rearrangement joins TRBV3-1 (or the pseudogene TRBV3-2) to TRBJ1-3, with 7 bases lining up with TRBD1. Per the germline V gene, CDR1 is LGHDT and CDR2 is YNNKEL (reference sequence). The CDR3 consists of 16 residues. Germline trimming cut 3 bases from V and 1 base from J; bases unmatched to any gene: 6. For the CDR3, the DNA is TGTGCCAGCAGCCAGGGGGGACAGTTATCTGGAAACACCATATATTTT. Translated, it gives CASSQGGQLSGNTIYF.

This sequence joins TRBV4-1 and TRBJ1-2; D unclear. V lost 0 bases and J lost 8, with 10 bases in between. The germline V gene encodes CDR1 MGHRA and CDR2 YSYEKL. The CDR3 sequence is 13 residues long. The CDR3 spells CASSQDRESGYTF. For the CDR3, the DNA is TGCGCCAGCAGCCAAGATAGGGAGTCCGGCTACACCTTC.

The chain carries TRBV7-8 and TRBJ2-3, with D unclear. In germline, CDR1 is SGHVS, CDR2 FQNEAQ. This CDR3 is built from 16 residues. Trimming pared 4 bases from V and 0 bases from J, leaving 14 bases between. CDR3 bases: TGTGCCAGCAGCTCACCCCCCTACGGGAGCACAGATACGCAGTATTTT. This translates into CASSSPPYGSTDTQYF.

On this clone: A read error may be the cause here, since a much bigger clone is one base away. This chain joins TRBV2 and TRBJ1-5, with D unresolved. The CDR3 sequence is 13 residues long. Germline loops: CDR1 SNHLY, CDR2 FYNNEI. V was shortened by 2 bases and J by 5 bases, with 7 bases between the two germline ends. The CDR3 spells CASSEYGDQPQHF. DNA of the CDR3: TGTGCCAGCAGTGAATATGGGGATCAGCCCCAGCATTTT. Based on the CDR3 plus reference TRBV2 and TRBJ1-5, the full variable domain is EPEVTQTPSHQVTQMGQEVILRCVPISNHLYFYWYRQILGQKVEFLVSFYNNEISEKSEIFDDQFSVERPDGSNFTLKIRSTKLEDSAMYFCASSEYGDQPQHFGDGTRLSIL.

This clone occurred a few times. This chain uses TRBV7-8 with TRBJ2-1, with D perhaps matching TRBD1 (6 bases). V lost 3 bases and J lost 7, with 16 bases in between. Germline CDR1 and CDR2: SGHVS and FQNEAQ. The CDR3 has 15 residues. This chain's CDR3 is CASSLNRERRNEQFF. The CDR3, as DNA: TGTGCCAGCAGCTTGAACAGGGAGCGGAGGAATGAGCAGTTCTTC.

There are a few counts of this clone. For the CDR3, the DNA is TGTGCCAGCAGTAGGAGGGTCCTTCAGATCTACGAGCAGTACTTC. This sequence encodes CASSRRVLQIYEQYF. The chain couples TRBV2 to TRBJ2-7; D might be TRBD2 (6 bases). Germline V gives CDR1 SNHLY, CDR2 FYNNEI. The CDR3 length is 15 residues. Trimming shortened V by 5 bases and J by 3 bases, and 17 bases separated the two germline ends.

The chain links TRBV5-1 to TRBJ2-1, with TRBD2 identical over 8 bases. CDR3 length: 15 amino acids. The germline CDR1 and CDR2 sequences are SGHRS and YFSETQ. Losses at the gene ends were 0 bases for V and 6 bases for J; bases not matched to a gene: 5. In DNA form, the CDR3 reads TGCGCCAGCAGCTTGGAGAGAGCGGGGGCCAATGAGCAGTTCTTC. Its translation: CASSLERAGANEQFF.

The V and J genes are TRBV7-2 and TRBJ1-2; 11 positions match TRBD1. The CDR3 is 16 amino acids. The germline CDR1 and CDR2 sequences are SGHTA and FQGNSA. The trim removed 4 bases at V and 8 bases at J, leaving 12 bases unmatched. In DNA form, the CDR3 reads TGTGCCAGCAGCTCAGCCTCGGGGACAGGGGGTTACGGCTACACCTTC. It yields the protein CASSSASGTGGYGYTF.

The genes are TRBV30 and TRBJ1-6; 8 nucleotides match TRBD1. The ends lost 3 bases at V and 2 bases at J; junction bases unmatched: 9. Germline CDR1 and CDR2: GTSNPN and SVGIG (reference sequence). This CDR3 contains 17 residues. In DNA, the CDR3 is TGTGCCTGGAGCCCTCGACAGGGGTTCACCTATAATTCACCCCTCCACTTT. It codes for CAWSPRQGFTYNSPLHF.

The chain uses TRBV6-5 and TRBJ2-5; 9 positions agree with TRBD2. Germline V gene data show CDR1 as MNHEY and CDR2 as SVGAGI. V was clipped by 0 bases and J by 3 bases; unmatched bases: 5. This CDR3 region has 16 residues. The CDR3 here is CASSYSGIAGEETQYF. CDR3 nucleotides: TGTGCCAGCAGTTACTCGGGAATAGCGGGGGAAGAGACCCAGTACTTC.

The rearrangement uses TRBV2 and TRBJ1-1; no reliable D call. V was pared by 8 bases and J by 3 bases, with 13 bases between. Germline V CDR1 and CDR2: SNHLY, FYNNEI. CDR3 length: 13 amino acids. The CDR3 protein is CASGAEVDTEAFF. CDR3 DNA: TGTGCCAGCGGAGCGGAGGTGGACACTGAAGCTTTCTTT.

V usage is TRBV19 and J usage is TRBJ1-6; D is uncertain. The germline V and J ends were trimmed by 5 bases and 10 bases, with 12 bases remaining between them. Germline-derived CDR1 and CDR2 are LNHDA and SQIVND (reference sequence). The CDR3 runs to 13 residues. This CDR3 reads CASSLLSGSPLHF. CDR3 DNA sequence: TGTGCCAGTAGTCTTTTGAGTGGATCACCCCTCCACTTT.

This chain uses TRBV6-1 with TRBJ1-3; D gene unclear. This CDR3 is 14 amino acids long. Germline CDR1 is MNHNS and CDR2 is SASEGT. V was pared by 0 bases and J by 0 bases, with 3 bases between. The CDR3 bases are TGTGCCAGCAGTGAAGCGGGCTCTGGAAACACCATATATTTT. Residues: CASSEAGSGNTIYF.

The V call is TRBV11-3, the J call TRBJ2-1; 14 bases are shared with TRBD2. The CDR3 runs 18 residues. CDR1 SGHNT and CDR2 YENEEA come from the germline V gene. V shed 4 bases and J 5 bases; nucleotides not matched to a gene: 10. In DNA, the CDR3 is TGTGCCAGCAGCTCCGGGACTAGCGGGAGCTATGGGGACAATGAGCAGTTCTTC. Encoded protein: CASSSGTSGSYGDNEQFF.

The CDR3 DNA is TGCAGCGGGGTGAGGGGGGCAGGGAATGAGCAGTTCTTC. Its translation: CSGVRGAGNEQFF. The V and J genes are TRBV29-1 and TRBJ2-1; D tentatively fits TRBD1 or TRBD2 (6 bases each). The germline CDR1 and CDR2 sequences are SQVTM and ANQGSEA. V was pared by 7 bases and J by 7 bases, with 17 bases between. This CDR3 contains 13 residues.

This clone has more than one count but fewer than ten. V gene TRBV5-5 combines with J gene TRBJ1-6, with 9 bases identical to TRBD1. Trimming at V came to 4 bases and at J to 6 bases, leaving 8 bases not matched to a gene. This CDR3 spans 16 amino acids. The V gene's germline CDR1 is SGHKS and CDR2 YYEKEE (reference sequence). The CDR3 loop is CASSIGQGSTNSPLHF. The CDR3 region has the DNA TGTGCCAGCAGCATAGGACAGGGGTCCACTAATTCACCCCTCCACTTT.

This sequence joins TRBV6-5 and TRBJ2-1; D is perhaps TRBD2 (5 bases). Trimming cost V 5 bases and J 0 bases, with 8 bases left between them. The CDR3 totals 14 residues. Germline CDR1 and CDR2: MNHEY and SVGAGI. The CDR3 is CASSQTNSYNEQFF. The CDR3 region has the DNA TGTGCCAGCAGTCAGACTAACTCCTACAATGAGCAGTTCTTC.

The genes are TRBV11-2 and TRBJ1-2, with 7 bases aligning to TRBD1. The CDR3 length is 14 residues. The junction had 4 bases not matched to a gene; V was cut back by 3 bases and J by 3 bases. Germline loops: CDR1 SGHAT, CDR2 FQNNGV. For the CDR3, the DNA is TGTGCCAGCAGCTTCGGGACAGTCTACTATGGCTACACCTTC. It is translated as CASSFGTVYYGYTF. Full variable domain (outside the CDR3, taken from reference TRBV11-2 and TRBJ1-2): EAGVAQSPRYKIIEKRQSVAFWCNPISGHATLYWYQQILGQGPKLLIQFQNNGVVDDSQLPKDRFSAERLKGVDSTLKIQPAKLEDSAVYLCASSFGTVYYGYTFGSGTRLTVV.

The chain carries TRBV5-1 and TRBJ2-1; the D gene is possibly TRBD1 (5 bases). This CDR3 has 13 residues. V lost 5 bases and J 4 bases, leaving 10 bases between the germline ends. CDR1 and CDR2 from the germline V gene are SGHRS and YFSETQ. CDR3 residues: CASRRTPYNEQFF. The DNA of the CDR3 is TGCGCCAGCAGACGGACACCTTACAATGAGCAGTTCTTC.

The J gene is TRBJ2-7, the V gene TRBV28, with D unclear. The CDR3 runs 13 residues. Germline loops: CDR1 MDHEN, CDR2 SYDVKM. Trimming left V 10 bases short and J 2 bases short, with 15 bases between. CDR3: CATLRNLPYEQYF. CDR3 coding DNA: TGTGCCACCCTGCGCAACCTACCCTACGAGCAGTACTTC.

V gene TRBV5-6 combines with J gene TRBJ1-1, with D maybe TRBD1 (5 bases). The germline V and J ends were trimmed by 1 base and 0 bases, with 13 bases remaining between them. Germline V gives CDR1 SGHDT, CDR2 YYEEEE. The CDR3 is 16 amino acids. CDR3 in amino acids: CASSLLQGTMNTEAFF. The CDR3 DNA reads TGTGCCAGCAGCTTGCTGCAGGGCACGATGAACACTGAAGCTTTCTTT.

CDR3 DNA: TGTGCCAGTAGGGGGGGACAGGGGGCGAAGAATTCACCCCTCCACTTT. It is translated as CASRGGQGAKNSPLHF. The rearrangement links TRBV19 to TRBJ1-6; 12 nucleotides align to TRBD1. Trimming removed 6 bases from V and 7 bases from J; junction bases left unmatched: 7. The length of the CDR3 is 16 residues. Germline loops: CDR1 LNHDA, CDR2 SQIVND (reference sequence).

This clone has just a few counts. Different DNA sequences within this sample yield the same CDR3. The chain joins TRBV18 to TRBJ2-5, with a weak D call TRBD2 (6 bases). Trimming cost V 2 bases and J 4 bases, with 8 bases left between them. In germline, CDR1 is KGHSH, CDR2 LQKENI. The CDR3 is 13 amino acids. This CDR3 is CASSPGGSETQYF. CDR3 nucleotides: TGTGCCAGCTCACCAGGGGGGTCAGAGACCCAGTACTTC.

The rearrangement joins TRBV14 to TRBJ2-3; D is perhaps TRBD2 (6 bases). This CDR3 region has 17 residues. Per the germline V gene, CDR1 is SGHDN and CDR2 is FVKESK. Deletions cut 5 bases from V and 2 bases from J, with 20 bases between. The DNA of the CDR3 is TGTGCCAGCAGCAACCTTCTCGGAGGGGAGTTCACAGATACGCAGTATTTT. It translates to CASSNLLGGEFTDTQYF.

This clone was observed a single time. The V call is TRBV9, the J call TRBJ2-1, with D hard to call. This CDR3 has 13 residues. CDR1 SGDLS and CDR2 YYNGEE come from the germline V gene. Trimming left V 3 bases short and J 8 bases short, with 12 bases between. The CDR3 spells CASSAKGWDEQFF. The CDR3 DNA sequence: TGTGCCAGCAGCGCCAAAGGTTGGGATGAGCAGTTCTTC. Using reference TRBV9 and TRBJ2-1 for the parts outside the CDR3, the full variable domain is DSGVTQTPKHLITATGQRVTLRCSPRSGDLSVYWYQQSLDQGLQFLIQYYNGEERAKGNILERFSAQQFPDLHSELNLSSLELGDSALYFCASSAKGWDEQFFGPGTRLTVL.

On this clone: This sample also contains other DNA sequences that code for the same CDR3. This chain joins TRBV6-5 and TRBJ2-1; 7 nucleotides match TRBD2. CDR1 MNHEY and CDR2 SVGAGI come from the germline V gene. The ends lost 10 bases at V and 9 bases at J; junction bases unmatched: 15. The CDR3 is 14 amino acids. CDR3 protein: CATRTSGSSGEQFF. Written as DNA, the CDR3 is TGTGCCACCAGGACTAGTGGGAGTTCCGGTGAGCAGTTCTTC.

Only a few counts were recorded for this clone. The chain links TRBV6-5 to TRBJ1-1; 7 positions agree with TRBD1. CDR1 and CDR2 from the germline V gene are MNHEY and SVGAGI. The trim removed 2 bases at V and 4 bases at J, leaving 7 bases unmatched. The length of the CDR3 is 15 residues. CDR3: CASSYGTGVITEAFF. The CDR3 DNA sequence: TGTGCCAGCAGTTACGGAACAGGGGTGATCACTGAAGCTTTCTTT.